Listed here is a single T cell receptor beta chain. Germline-derived CDR1 and CDR2 are SGHRS and YFSETQ. Trimming left V 0 bases short and J 4 bases short, with 14 bases between. CDR3 size: 16 residues. The sample originates from a study of T-cell reconstitution after alpha-beta-depleted transplantation in children. Molecular barcoding with unique molecular identifiers was used for the TCRbeta library. Each CDR3 protein is one row after TCRdb ran MiXCR on the PCR reads. The sample lists some 590,000 distinct CDR3 sequences, roughly a tenth seen once, with roughly 4% in the top ten. This sequence was found in a human donor who donated a stem cell graft to a child with acute myeloid leukemia. The V and J genes are TRBV5-1 and TRBJ2-1; tentative D call: TRBD1 (5 bases). The material was PBMCs from the stem cell graft donor, obtained from the stem cell graft. Written as DNA, the CDR3 is TGCGCCAGCAGCTTGGAGGAGAGTAGGGGTTACAATGAGCAGTTCTTC. It yields the protein CASSLEESRGYNEQFF. Full variable domain (remainder filled in from reference TRBV5-1 and TRBJ2-1): KAGVTQTPRYLIKTRGQQVTLSCSPISGHRSVSWYQQTPGQGLQFLFEYFSETQRNKGNFPGRFSGRQFSNSRSEMNVSTLELGDSALYLCASSLEESRGYNEQFFGPGTRLTVL.